The present T cell receptor beta chain was sequenced within a study of T cell changes during pregnancy in multiple sclerosis. Repertoires were generated with immunoSEQ multiplex PCR, while TCRdb's copy carries only in-frame clones and drops some. The sample holds approximately 92,000 clones; approximately 92% are singletons and the top ten take 2% to 3%. The ends were cut back, 0 bases at V and 0 bases at J, with 9 bases in the middle. The CDR3 consists of 16 residues. CDR1 MNHEY and CDR2 SVGAGI come from the germline V gene. The origin of this receptor is a female donor with multiple sclerosis, enrolled in a pregnancy study. The chain couples TRBV6-5 to TRBJ2-1; D not resolved. Sample: peripheral blood, taken in the first trimester of pregnancy. This CDR3 reads CASSYSPLSSYNEQFF. The DNA of the CDR3 is TGTGCCAGCAGTTACTCCCCGCTGAGCTCCTACAATGAGCAGTTCTTC.